This T cell receptor beta chain was recorded in a study of cytomegalovirus exposure and HLA in healthy donors. The study, taken as a whole, reports: Sequences of the TCR beta chain were said to predict the HLA-A and HLA-B alleles of most subjects accurately.

For this clone: Its specificity is unknown.

Both 60 Vbeta primers and 13 Jbeta primers went into the PCR. The data were produced by immunoSEQ multiplex PCR, yet TCRdb's version contains in-frame clones alone and is incomplete. The sample includes around 210,000 clones. The germline gives CDR1 SGHNT, CDR2 YENEEA. This CDR3 spans 15 amino acids. Unmatched junction bases numbered 6, after V lost 5 bases and J lost 0 bases. Sample: PBMCs. The V and J genes are TRBV11-3 and TRBJ1-1; 7 bases are shared with TRBD1. The sequence was obtained from a woman aged 25-40 years in good health and CMV-seropositive. Here the CDR3 DNA reads TGTGCCAGCAGCGATCCGGGACAGATGAACACTGAAGCTTTCTTT. Encoded protein: CASSDPGQMNTEAFF.